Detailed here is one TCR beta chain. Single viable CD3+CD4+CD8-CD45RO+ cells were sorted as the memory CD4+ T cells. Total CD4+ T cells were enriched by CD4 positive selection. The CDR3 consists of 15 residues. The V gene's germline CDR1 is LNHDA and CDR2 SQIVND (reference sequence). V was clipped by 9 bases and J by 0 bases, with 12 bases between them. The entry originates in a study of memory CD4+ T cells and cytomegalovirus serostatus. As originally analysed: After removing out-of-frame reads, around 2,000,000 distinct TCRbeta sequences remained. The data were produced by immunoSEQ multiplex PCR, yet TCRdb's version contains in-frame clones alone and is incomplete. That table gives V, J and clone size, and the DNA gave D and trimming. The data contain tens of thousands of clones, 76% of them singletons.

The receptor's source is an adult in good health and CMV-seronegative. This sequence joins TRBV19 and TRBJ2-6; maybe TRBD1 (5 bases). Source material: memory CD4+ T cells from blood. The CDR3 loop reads CASAGLLSGANVLTF. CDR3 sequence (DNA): TGTGCCAGCGCAGGGCTACTCTCTGGGGCCAACGTCCTGACTTTC.